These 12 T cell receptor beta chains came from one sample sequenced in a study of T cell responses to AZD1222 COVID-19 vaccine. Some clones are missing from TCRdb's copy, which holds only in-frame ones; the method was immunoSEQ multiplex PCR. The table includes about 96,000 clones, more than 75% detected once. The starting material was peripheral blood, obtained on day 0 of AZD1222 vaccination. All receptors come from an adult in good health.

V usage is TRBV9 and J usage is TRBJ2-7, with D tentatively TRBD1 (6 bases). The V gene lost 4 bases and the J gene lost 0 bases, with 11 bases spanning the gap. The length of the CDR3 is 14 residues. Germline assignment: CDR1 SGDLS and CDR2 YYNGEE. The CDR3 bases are TGTGCCAGCAGCCCCCGGGACACCTCCTACGAGCAGTACTTC. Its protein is CASSPRDTSYEQYF. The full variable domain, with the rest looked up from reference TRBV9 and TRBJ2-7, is DSGVTQTPKHLITATGQRVTLRCSPRSGDLSVYWYQQSLDQGLQFLIQYYNGEERAKGNILERFSAQQFPDLHSELNLSSLELGDSALYFCASSPRDTSYEQYFGPGTRLTVT.

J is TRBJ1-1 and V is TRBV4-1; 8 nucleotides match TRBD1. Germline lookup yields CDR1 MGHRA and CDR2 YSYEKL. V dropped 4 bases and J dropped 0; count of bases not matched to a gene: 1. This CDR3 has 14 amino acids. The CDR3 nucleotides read TGCGCCAGCAGCCGGACAGGGATGAACACTGAAGCTTTCTTT. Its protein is CASSRTGMNTEAFF.

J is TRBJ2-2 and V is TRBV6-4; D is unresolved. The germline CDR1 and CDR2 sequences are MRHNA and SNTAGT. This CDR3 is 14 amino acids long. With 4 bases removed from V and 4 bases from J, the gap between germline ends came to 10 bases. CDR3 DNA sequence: TGTGCCAGCAGTGTTTCCCGTTCCACCGGGGAGCTGTTTTTT. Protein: CASSVSRSTGELFF.

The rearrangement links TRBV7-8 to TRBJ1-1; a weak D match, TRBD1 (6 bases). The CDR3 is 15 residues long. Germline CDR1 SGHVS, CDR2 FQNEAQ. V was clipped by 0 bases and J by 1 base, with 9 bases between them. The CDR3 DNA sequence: TGTGCCAGCAGCTTAGCAAGAGGGGGGAACACTGAAGCTTTCTTT. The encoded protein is CASSLARGGNTEAFF.

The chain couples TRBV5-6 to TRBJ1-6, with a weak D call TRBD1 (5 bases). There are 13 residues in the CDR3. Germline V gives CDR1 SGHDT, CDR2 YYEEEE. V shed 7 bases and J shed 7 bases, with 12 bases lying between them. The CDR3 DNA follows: TGTGCCAGCGAGGGACGGACGAATTCACCCCTCCACTTT. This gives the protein CASEGRTNSPLHF.

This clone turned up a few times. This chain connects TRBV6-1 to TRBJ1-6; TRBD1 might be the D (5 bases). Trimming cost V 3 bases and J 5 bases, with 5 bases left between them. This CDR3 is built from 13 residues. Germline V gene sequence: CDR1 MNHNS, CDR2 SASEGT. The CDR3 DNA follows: TGTGCCAGCAGTGACAGGGATAATTCACCCCTCCACTTT. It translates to CASSDRDNSPLHF.

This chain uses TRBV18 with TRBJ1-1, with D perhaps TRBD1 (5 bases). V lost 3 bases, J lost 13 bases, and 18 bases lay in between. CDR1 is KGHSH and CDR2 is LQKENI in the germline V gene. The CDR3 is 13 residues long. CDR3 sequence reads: CASSPGRGSQGFF. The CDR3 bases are TGTGCCAGCTCACCGGGGAGGGGAAGCCAAGGTTTCTTT.

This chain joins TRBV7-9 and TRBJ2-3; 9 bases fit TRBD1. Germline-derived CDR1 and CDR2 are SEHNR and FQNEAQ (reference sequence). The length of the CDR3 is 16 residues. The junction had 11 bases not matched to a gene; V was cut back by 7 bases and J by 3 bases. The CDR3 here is CASTLGTGYETDTQYF. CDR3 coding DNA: TGTGCCAGCACCCTTGGGACAGGGTATGAGACAGATACGCAGTATTTT.

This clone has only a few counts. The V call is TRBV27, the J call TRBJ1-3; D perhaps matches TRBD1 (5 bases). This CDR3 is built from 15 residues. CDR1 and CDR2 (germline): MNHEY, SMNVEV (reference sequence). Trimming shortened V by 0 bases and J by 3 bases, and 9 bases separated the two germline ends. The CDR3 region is CASSLSPGLGNTIYF. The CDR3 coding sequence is TGTGCCAGCAGTTTATCGCCAGGGCTTGGAAACACCATATATTTT.

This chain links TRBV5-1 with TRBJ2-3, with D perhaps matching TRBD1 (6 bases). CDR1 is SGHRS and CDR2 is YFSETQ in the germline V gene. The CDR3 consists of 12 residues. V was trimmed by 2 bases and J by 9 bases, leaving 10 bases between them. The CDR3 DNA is TGCGCCAGCAGCTTATCGACAGGAACGCAGTATTTT. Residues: CASSLSTGTQYF.

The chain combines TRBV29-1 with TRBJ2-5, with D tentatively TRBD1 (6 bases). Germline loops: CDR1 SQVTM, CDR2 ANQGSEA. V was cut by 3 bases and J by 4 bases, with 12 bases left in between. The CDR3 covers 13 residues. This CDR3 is CSVEDDRTETQYF. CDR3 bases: TGCAGCGTTGAGGACGACAGGACAGAGACCCAGTACTTC.

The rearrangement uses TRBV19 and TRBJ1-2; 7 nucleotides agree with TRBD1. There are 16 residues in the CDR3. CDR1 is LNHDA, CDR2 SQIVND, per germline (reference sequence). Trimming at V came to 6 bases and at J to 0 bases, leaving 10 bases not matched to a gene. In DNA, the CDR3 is TGTGCCAGTAGAATGTTGAAGGGGGCGTCTAACTATGGCTACACCTTC. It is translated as CASRMLKGASNYGYTF.